This TCR beta chain originates from a study of human T cells and chemical hapten exposure. Stated time point: patch test 1, 2 weeks after DPC sensitization. Indicated treatment: therapeutic diphenylcyclopropenone sensitization with weekly scalp DPC. Whole blood, unfractionated, served as the material for total RNA extraction. V lost 5 bases to trimming and J lost 1 base, with 9 bases between them. The length of the CDR3 is 14 residues. Germline V gene data show CDR1 as SEHNR and CDR2 as FQNEAQ (reference sequence). TCRdb re-derived calls from the RACE reads in MiXCR, one entry per CDR3 protein. The table has 50,000 or so distinct CDR3 sequences, approximately 11% seen once.

The source of this sequence is a middle-aged woman with alopecia areata. Some clones in this sample may be carry-over from other donors' samples. Sequenced material: whole blood, taken in connection with sensitization to the hapten diphenylcyclopropenone (DPC). The V call is TRBV7-9, the J call TRBJ1-3; D possibly corresponds to TRBD1 (5 bases). This CDR3 is CASSPGTSGNTIYF. CDR3 nucleotides: TGTGCCAGCAGCCCAGGGACGTCTGGAAACACCATATATTTT.